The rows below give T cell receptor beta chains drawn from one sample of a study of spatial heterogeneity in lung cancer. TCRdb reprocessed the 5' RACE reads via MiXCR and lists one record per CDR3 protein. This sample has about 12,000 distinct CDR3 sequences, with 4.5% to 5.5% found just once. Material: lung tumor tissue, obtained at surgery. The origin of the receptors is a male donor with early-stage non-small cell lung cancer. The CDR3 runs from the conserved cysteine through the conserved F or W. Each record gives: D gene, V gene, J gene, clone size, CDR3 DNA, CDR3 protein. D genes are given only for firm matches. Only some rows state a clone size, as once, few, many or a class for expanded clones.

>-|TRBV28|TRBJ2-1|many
TGTGCCAGCAGTTCCCCCGTGCGAGACCCAAACAATGAGCAGTTCTTC
CASSSPVRDPNNEQFF
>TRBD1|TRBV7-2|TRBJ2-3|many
TGTGCCAGCAGTAAAACAGGGGACCGCACAGATACGCAGTATTTT
CASSKTGDRTDTQYF
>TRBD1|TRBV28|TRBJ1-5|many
TGTGCCAGCACCCTATACAGGGGGAGCAATCAGCCCCAGCATTTT
CASTLYRGSNQPQHF
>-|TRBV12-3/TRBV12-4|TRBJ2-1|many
TGTGCCAGCATCTTCTCTGGGGGATACAATGAGCAGTTCTTC
CASIFSGGYNEQFF
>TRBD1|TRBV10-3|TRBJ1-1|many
TGTGCCATCAGTGGCGGACAGGGTAATGGCGGAGCTTTCTTT
CAISGGQGNGGAFF
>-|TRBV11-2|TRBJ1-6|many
TGTGCCAGCAGCCGTGGTAGGGTAAAGTCGCACGGATCACCCCTCCACTTT
CASSRGRVKSHGSPLHF
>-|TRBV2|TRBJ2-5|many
TGTGCCAGCAGTCCTCAGGGCTGGGGGGAGACCCAGTACTTC
CASSPQGWGETQYF
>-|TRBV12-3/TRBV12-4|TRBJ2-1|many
TGTGCCAGCAGTTTTAGATGGCAGGGACCCTACAATGAGCAGTTCTTC
CASSFRWQGPYNEQFF
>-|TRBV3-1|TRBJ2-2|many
TGTGCCAGCAGCCTCGATTCCGGGACCGGGGAGCTGTTTTTT
CASSLDSGTGELFF
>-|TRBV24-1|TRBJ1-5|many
TGTGCCACCAGTGAAGATGGGAATCAGCCCCAGCATTTT
CATSEDGNQPQHF
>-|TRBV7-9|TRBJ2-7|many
TGTGCCAGCAGCTTAGTGACCCGTACCGAGCAGTACTTC
CASSLVTRTEQYF
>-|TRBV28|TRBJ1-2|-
TGTGCCAGCAGTTCTCCCCCGACAGGCCATCTTGGCTACACCTTC
CASSSPPTGHLGYTF
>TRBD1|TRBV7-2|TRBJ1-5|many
TGTGCCAGCAGCTTAACGGCAGGGGGAGATCAGCCCCAGCATTTT
CASSLTAGGDQPQHF
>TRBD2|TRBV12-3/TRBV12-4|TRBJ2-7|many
TGTGCCAGCAGTCCGGGACTAGCGGTCTACGAGCAGTACTTC
CASSPGLAVYEQYF
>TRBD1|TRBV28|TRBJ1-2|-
TGTGCCAGCAGTGTCCTTGACAGGGTAAATGGCTACACCTTC
CASSVLDRVNGYTF
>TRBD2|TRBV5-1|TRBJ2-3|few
TGCGCCAGCAAGGGGACTAGCCTCACAGATACGCAGTATTTT
CASKGTSLTDTQYF
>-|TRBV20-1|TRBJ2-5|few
TGCAGTGGTAAGGGACCGCAAGCGGCAGAGACCCAGTACTTC
CSGKGPQAAETQYF
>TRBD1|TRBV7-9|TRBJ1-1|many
TGTGCCAGCAGCTTAGTACAGGGGGACACTGAAGCTTTCTTT
CASSLVQGDTEAFF
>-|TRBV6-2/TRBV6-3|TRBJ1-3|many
TGTGCCAGCACCCTTGACACCTCTGGAAACACCATATATTTT
CASTLDTSGNTIYF
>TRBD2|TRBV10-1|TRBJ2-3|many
TGCGCCAGCAGTGAGTCGACTAGCGGAGCTAGCACAGATACGCAGTATTTT
CASSESTSGASTDTQYF
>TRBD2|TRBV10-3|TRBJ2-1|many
TGTGCCATCAGTGGGGGACTAGCGGGGCTCAATGAGCAGTTCTTC
CAISGGLAGLNEQFF
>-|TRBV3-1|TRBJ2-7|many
TGTGCCAGCAGCCCGGTGGGGGAGCCTCCCTACGAGCAGTACTTC
CASSPVGEPPYEQYF
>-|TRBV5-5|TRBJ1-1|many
TGTGCCAGCAATGGGGACTTGAACACTGAAGCTTTCTTT
CASNGDLNTEAFF
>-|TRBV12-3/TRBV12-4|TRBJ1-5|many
TGTGCCAGCACCGAGGGGGGGGTAGGGCAGCCCCAGCATTTT
CASTEGGVGQPQHF
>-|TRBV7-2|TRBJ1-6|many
TGTGCCAGCAGCTTGAGTCACCGTAATTCACCCCTCCACTTT
CASSLSHRNSPLHF
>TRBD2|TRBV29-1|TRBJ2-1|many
TGCAGCGTTGAAGGGGGAGGGAACTACAATGAGCAGTTCTTC
CSVEGGGNYNEQFF
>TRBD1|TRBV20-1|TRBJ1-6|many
TGCAGTGCCAGGGCCCCTAGAGGGGGCTCTTCACCCCTCCACTTT
CSARAPRGGSSPLHF
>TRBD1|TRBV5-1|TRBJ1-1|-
TGCGCCAGCAGCTTCGCCGGGACAGGGGTGATGAACACTGAAGCTTTCTTT
CASSFAGTGVMNTEAFF
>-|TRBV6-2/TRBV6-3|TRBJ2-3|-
TGTGCCAGCAGTTGGACCAGCTCCCGCTTGGGTTATACGCAGTATTTT
CASSWTSSRLGYTQYF
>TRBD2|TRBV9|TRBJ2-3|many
TGTGCCAGCAGCGCGCTAGCGGGGGGGCCGAGAGATACGCAGTATTTT
CASSALAGGPRDTQYF
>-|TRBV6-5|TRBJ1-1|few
TGTGCCAGCAGTTACCAGGCAGCCCAGAACACTGAAGCTTTCTTT
CASSYQAAQNTEAFF
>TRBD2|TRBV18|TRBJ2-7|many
TGTGCCAGCTCACCGCGGGAGGACCTCTACGAGCAGTACTTC
CASSPREDLYEQYF
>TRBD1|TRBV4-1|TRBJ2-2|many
TGCGCCAGCAGCCGCCCGCCCCTCGGGACAGGAAGAACCGGGGAGCTGTTTTTT
CASSRPPLGTGRTGELFF
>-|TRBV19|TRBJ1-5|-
TGTGCCAGTAGACCCCAGGACAGTCCCATATTCAATCAGCCCCAGCATTTT
CASRPQDSPIFNQPQHF
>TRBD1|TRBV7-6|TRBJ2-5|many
TGTGCCAGCAGCTTAACCAGGGGGCGAGCAGAGACCCAGTACTTC
CASSLTRGRAETQYF
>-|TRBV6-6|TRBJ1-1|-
TGTGCCAGCAATGCTAACACTGAAGCTTTCTTT
CASNANTEAFF
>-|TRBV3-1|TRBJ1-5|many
TGTGCCAGCAGCCAGGAGGGTAGCAATCAGCCCCAGCATTTT
CASSQEGSNQPQHF
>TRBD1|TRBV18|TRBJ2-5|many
TGTGCCAGCTCAAAGGACAGGGGGATTGAGACCCAGTACTTC
CASSKDRGIETQYF
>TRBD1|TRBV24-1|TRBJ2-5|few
TGTGCCACCAGTGTCTCGGACAGGGCGCAAGAGACCCAGTACTTC
CATSVSDRAQETQYF
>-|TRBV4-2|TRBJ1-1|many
TGTGCCAGCAGCCGGTCGCAGGCGAACACTGAAGCTTTCTTT
CASSRSQANTEAFF
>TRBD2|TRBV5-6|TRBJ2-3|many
TGTGCCAGCAGCCCGGGGGGGGATTATCTCACAGATACGCAGTATTTT
CASSPGGDYLTDTQYF
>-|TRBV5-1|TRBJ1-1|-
TGCGCCAGCAGCTCTCGAGAAGGTGGGACTGAAGCTTTCTTT
CASSSREGGTEAFF
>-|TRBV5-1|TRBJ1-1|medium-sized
TGCGCCAGCAGTTCTCGTAGGGACACTGAAGCTTTCTTT
CASSSRRDTEAFF
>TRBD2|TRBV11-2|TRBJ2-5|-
TGTGCCAGCAGCTTAATTGGCGGGGGACACCAAGAGACCCAGTACTTC
CASSLIGGGHQETQYF
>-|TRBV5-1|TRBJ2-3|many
TGCGCCAGCAGAGCTCAGCCAGATACGCAGTATTTT
CASRAQPDTQYF
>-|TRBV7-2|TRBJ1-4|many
TGTGCCAGCAGCTTTTTTCTGGAGGAAAAACTGTTTTTT
CASSFFLEEKLFF
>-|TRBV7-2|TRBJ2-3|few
TGTGCCAGCAGCTACATACAGGGCCGCGATACGCAGTATTTT
CASSYIQGRDTQYF
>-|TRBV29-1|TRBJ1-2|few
TGCAGCGTTGACCGGGACCACTCTGGCTACACCTTC
CSVDRDHSGYTF
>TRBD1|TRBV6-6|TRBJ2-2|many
TGTGCCAGCAGTTACGGACAGGGCGCCGGGGAGCTGTTTTTT
CASSYGQGAGELFF
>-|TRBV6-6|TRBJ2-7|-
TGTGCCAGCAGAGATAGACAGGAAGCCTACGTGGAGCAGTACTTC
CASRDRQEAYVEQYF
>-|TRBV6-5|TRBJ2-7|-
TGTGCCAGCAGTTACCATTTGGTGGCAGGGAGCTCCTACGAGCAGTACTTC
CASSYHLVAGSSYEQYF